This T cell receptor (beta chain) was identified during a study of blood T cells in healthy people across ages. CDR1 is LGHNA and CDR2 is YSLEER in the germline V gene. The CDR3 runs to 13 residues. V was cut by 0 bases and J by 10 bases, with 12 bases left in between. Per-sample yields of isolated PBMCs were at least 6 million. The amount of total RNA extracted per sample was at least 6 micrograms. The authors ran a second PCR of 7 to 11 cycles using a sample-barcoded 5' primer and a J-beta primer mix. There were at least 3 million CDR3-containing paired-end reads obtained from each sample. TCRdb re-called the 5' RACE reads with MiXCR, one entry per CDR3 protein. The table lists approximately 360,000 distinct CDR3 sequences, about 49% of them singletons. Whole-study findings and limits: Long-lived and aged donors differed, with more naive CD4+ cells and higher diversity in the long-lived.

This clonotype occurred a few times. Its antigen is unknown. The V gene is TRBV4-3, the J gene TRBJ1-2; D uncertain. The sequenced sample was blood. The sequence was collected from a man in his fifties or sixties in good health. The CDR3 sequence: CASSQEIRRDYTF. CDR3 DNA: TGCGCCAGCAGCCAAGAAATTCGTCGGGACTACACCTTC.